This T cell receptor beta chain was sequenced for a study of blood T cell repertoires in COVID-19. Across the study: The study drew acute and convalescent COVID-19 samples from the United States, Italy and Spain. Sources were T cells, B-cell-depleted T cells, or PBMCs; the material itself was cDNA or gDNA.

A single count supports this clone. CDR1 MNHEY and CDR2 SMNVEV come from the germline V gene (reference sequence). The V segment lost 5 bases and the J segment 0 bases; nucleotides outside the gene matches: 9. The CDR3 is made up of 17 amino acids. Profiled with immunoSEQ multiplex PCR; TCRdb holds only in-frame clones, not every one. Here the sample spans some 330,000 clones, around 87% being singletons. The rearrangement joins TRBV27 to TRBJ1-3; TRBD1 matches 8 bases. This clonotype originated in a woman aged 50 to 65 with active or convalescent COVID-19. Sample: peripheral blood. CDR3 amino acids: CASSPRTGQLSGNTIYF. The CDR3, as DNA: TGTGCCAGCAGTCCTAGGACAGGGCAACTCTCTGGAAACACCATATATTTT.